This is a list of T cell receptor beta chains from one sample in a study of blood T cell repertoires in COVID-19. The protocol was immunoSEQ multiplex PCR, while the TCRdb copy is restricted to in-frame clones and leaves out a portion. Counted here are some 320,000 clones, more than 75% occurring once; the ten biggest clones make up approximately 7.8%. Sequenced material: peripheral blood. These receptor sequences come from a woman aged 50 to 65 who had recovered from COVID-19. The CDR3 runs from the conserved cysteine through the conserved F or W. The D gene is left open where the match is weak. The size field is filled for only some rows; it gives once, few, many or a size class.

>TRBV18|TRBJ2-3|.|.
CASSPSQASTDTQYF
TGTGCCAGCTCACCGTCCCAAGCGAGCACAGATACGCAGTATTTT
>TRBV9|TRBJ2-2|TRBD2|once
CASSVGAGTRTSGIIGELFF
TGTGCCAGCAGCGTAGGAGCAGGGACCAGAACTAGCGGGATAATCGGGGAGCTGTTTTTT
>TRBV13|TRBJ1-2|TRBD1|.
CASSPPGQGYYGYTF
TGTGCCAGCAGCCCACCGGGACAGGGGTACTATGGCTACACCTTC
>TRBV19|TRBJ2-7|TRBD2|.
CASSFRASGSYEQYF
TGTGCCAGTAGTTTCCGGGCTAGCGGTTCCTACGAGCAGTACTTC
>TRBV27|TRBJ2-1|TRBD2|few
CASSLTLPMASGPNEQFF
TGTGCCAGCAGTTTAACCCTCCCCATGGCTAGCGGACCCAATGAGCAGTTCTTC
>TRBV30|TRBJ1-1|TRBD1|.
CAWSPGQAVEAFF
TGTGCCTGGAGTCCTGGACAGGCCGTTGAAGCTTTCTTT
>TRBV7-9|TRBJ1-2|.|.
CASSPTGFYYGYTF
TGTGCCAGCAGCCCTACAGGGTTCTACTATGGCTACACCTTC
>TRBV19|TRBJ2-2|TRBD2|.
CASSIGLADNTGELFF
TGTGCCAGTAGTATCGGGCTAGCGGATAACACCGGGGAGCTGTTTTTT
>TRBV3-1/TRBV3-2|TRBJ1-1|.|.
CASSQEEGNTEAFF
TGTGCCAGCAGCCAAGAGGAGGGCAACACTGAAGCTTTCTTT
>TRBV12-3/TRBV12-4|TRBJ2-7|.|.
CASSLGYEQYF
TGTGCCAGCAGCCTCGGGTACGAGCAGTACTTC